These 14 T cell receptor beta chains came from one sample sequenced in a study of T cell changes during pregnancy in multiple sclerosis. Repertoires were generated with immunoSEQ multiplex PCR, while TCRdb's copy carries only in-frame clones and drops some. This sample has 60,000 to 90,000 clones; 93% occur once, and the top ten carry 2.6%. Sequencing was performed on peripheral blood, taken after pregnancy. These receptor sequences come from a female donor in good health, enrolled as a control in a pregnancy study.

The rearrangement joins TRBV9 to TRBJ2-5; 8 bases match TRBD1. CDR3 length equals 15 residues. Germline lookup yields CDR1 SGDLS and CDR2 YYNGEE. With V trimmed by 4 bases and J by 1 base, 6 bases remained unmatched. CDR3 protein: CASSSRQGTQETQYF. The CDR3 DNA reads as TGTGCCAGCAGCTCCAGACAGGGGACCCAAGAGACCCAGTACTTC.

The chain carries TRBV2 and TRBJ2-3; 7 bases match TRBD2. In germline, CDR1 is SNHLY, CDR2 FYNNEI. The CDR3 spans 15 residues. Unmatched junction bases numbered 8, after V lost 4 bases and J lost 4 bases. In nucleotides, the CDR3 is TGTGCCAGCAGTGCAACCAGCGGGGTGCCAGATACGCAGTATTTT. It is translated as CASSATSGVPDTQYF.

J is TRBJ2-7 and V is TRBV5-4; TRBD2 aligns across 7 bases. Germline CDR1 and CDR2: SGHNT and YYREEE (reference sequence). This CDR3 has 15 residues. V was clipped by 4 bases and J by 2 bases; unmatched bases: 9. For the CDR3, the DNA is TGTGCCAGCAGCCCAGCTAGCGGAGCCGCCTACGAGCAGTACTTC. Encoded protein: CASSPASGAAYEQYF.

The chain joins TRBV7-2 to TRBJ1-5; D not certain. V lost 0 bases and J 0 bases, leaving 6 bases between the germline ends. This CDR3 is built from 15 residues. Germline V gene sequence: CDR1 SGHTA, CDR2 FQGNSA. CDR3 DNA sequence: TGTGCCAGCAGCTTAGCATATAATAGCAATCAGCCCCAGCATTTT. Translated: CASSLAYNSNQPQHF.

This clone was recorded once. This sequence joins TRBV15 and TRBJ2-7, with D hard to call. CDR1 LNHNV and CDR2 YYDKDF come from the germline V gene (reference sequence). V was trimmed by 4 bases and J by 2 bases, leaving 6 bases between them. The CDR3 runs to 12 residues. CDR3 nucleotides: TGTGCCACCAGCACCCAGGCCTACGAGCAGTACTTC. Residues: CATSTQAYEQYF.

V is TRBV5-1 and J is TRBJ2-5; 7 bases are a match to TRBD1. This CDR3 has 17 residues. Germline CDR1 SGHRS, CDR2 YFSETQ. V lost 0 bases to trimming and J lost 4 bases; unmatched junction nucleotides: 12. In DNA form, the CDR3 reads TGCGCCAGCAGCTTGGCTCCGATTAATTCAGGGGGAGAGACCCAGTACTTC. Its translation is CASSLAPINSGGETQYF.

V is TRBV4-2 and J is TRBJ2-3; weak D call: TRBD1 (6 bases). The CDR3 loop spans 17 amino acids. V was trimmed by 0 bases and J by 4 bases, leaving 17 bases between them. In germline, CDR1 is LGHNA, CDR2 YNFKEQ. CDR3 protein: CASSQDPVGAPADTQYF. The CDR3 DNA is TGTGCCAGCAGCCAAGATCCAGTGGGGGCCCCCGCAGATACGCAGTATTTT.

The chain employs TRBV2 and TRBJ2-7; 7 bases are shared with TRBD1. The CDR3 is 14 residues long. Trimming at V came to 4 bases and at J to 7 bases, leaving 10 bases not matched to a gene. Germline loops: CDR1 SNHLY, CDR2 FYNNEI. As DNA, the CDR3 is TGTGCCAGCAGTGTAGGGGTGGCAGGGGGAGAGCAGTACTTC. It codes for CASSVGVAGGEQYF. Full variable domain (outside the CDR3, taken from reference TRBV2 and TRBJ2-7): EPEVTQTPSHQVTQMGQEVILRCVPISNHLYFYWYRQILGQKVEFLVSFYNNEISEKSEIFDDQFSVERPDGSNFTLKIRSTKLEDSAMYFCASSVGVAGGEQYFGPGTRLTVT.

The chain combines TRBV2 with TRBJ1-2, with 7 bases identical to TRBD1. Germline V gene data show CDR1 as SNHLY and CDR2 as FYNNEI. The V segment lost 8 bases and the J segment 8 bases; nucleotides outside the gene matches: 8. The CDR3 extends over 12 amino acids. The CDR3 nucleotides read TGTGCCAGCGTAACAGGGGTAGACGGCTACACCTTC. Amino acid sequence: CASVTGVDGYTF.

This chain joins TRBV30 and TRBJ2-3; D uncertain. The ends were cut back, 3 bases at V and 0 bases at J, with 13 bases in the middle. The CDR3 covers 15 residues. CDR1 and CDR2 (germline): GTSNPN, SVGIG (reference sequence). CDR3 DNA sequence: TGTGCCTGGAGGGGTTGGGCTATGAGCACAGATACGCAGTATTTT. This encodes CAWRGWAMSTDTQYF.

To note about this clone: Other DNA sequences within the sample encode an identical CDR3. This CDR3 reads CASSPGQMNTEAFF. CDR3 sequence (DNA): TGTGCCAGCAGCCCCGGACAGATGAACACTGAAGCTTTCTTT. The gene calls are TRBV28 and TRBJ1-1; D may be TRBD1 (6 bases). Between the trimmed V and J ends, which lost 6 bases and 0 bases, there was a span of 11 bases. The germline V gene encodes CDR1 MDHEN and CDR2 SYDVKM. The CDR3 covers 14 residues. The variable domain in full, completed from reference TRBV28 and TRBJ1-1, reads DVKVTQSSRYLVKRTGEKVFLECVQDMDHENMFWYRQDPGLGLRLIYFSYDVKMKEKGDIPEGYSVSREKKERFSLILESASTNQTSMYLCASSPGQMNTEAFFGQGTRLTVV.

This rearrangement joins TRBV2 to TRBJ2-3; the D gene is possibly TRBD2 (7 bases). Deletions cut 8 bases from V and 8 bases from J, with 20 bases between. In germline, CDR1 is SNHLY, CDR2 FYNNEI. CDR3 size: 14 residues. CDR3 DNA sequence: TGTGCCAGCGGGAGGGACATGGGGGGAGGTACGCAGTATTTT. Protein sequence: CASGRDMGGGTQYF.

CDR3 nucleotide sequence: TGTGCCAGCAGTGGGGGCTCAACATACACAGATACGCAGTATTTT. Protein: CASSGGSTYTDTQYF. The rearrangement joins TRBV6-6 to TRBJ2-3; D may be TRBD1 (6 bases). Germline CDR1 reads MNHNY; CDR2 reads SVGAGI (reference sequence). There are 15 residues in the CDR3. V lost 5 bases to trimming and J lost 2 bases, with 14 bases between them.

V and J are TRBV6-5 and TRBJ2-1; 8 nucleotides align to TRBD2. Germline V gene lookup returns CDR1 MNHEY and CDR2 SVGAGI. The CDR3 spans 15 residues. V lost 0 bases and J lost 4; bases outside the gene matches: 2. The CDR3 here is CASSYSVAGYNEQFF. As DNA, the CDR3 is TGTGCCAGCAGTTACTCGGTAGCGGGGTACAATGAGCAGTTCTTC.